These T cell receptor beta chains were read from a single sample in a study of technical replicates of blood from a few donors. This table comes from immunoSEQ multiplex PCR, and its TCRdb copy is limited to in-frame clones, with some not included. The data show fewer than 12,000 clones, roughly 94% seen once. Sequenced sample: PBMCs. The receptors were gathered from a human donor in good health. Each CDR3 is given with its conserved first and last residue. The order of the fields is J gene, D gene, V gene, clone size, CDR3 protein, CDR3 DNA. A D gene is named only where the DNA matches it firmly. Clone size is stated in some rows and not others, as once, few, many or a class when expanded.

>TRBJ2-3|NA|TRBV5-6|NA
CASSLADTQYF
TGTGCCAGCAGCTTAGCGGATACGCAGTATTTT
>TRBJ2-7|TRBD1|TRBV6-1|NA
CASSWDRGVEQYF
TGTGCCAGCTCGTGGGACAGGGGCGTCGAGCAGTACTTC
>TRBJ2-2|NA|TRBV25-1|NA
CASRDGQYTGELFF
TGTGCCAGCAGGGACGGACAGTACACCGGGGAGCTGTTTTTT
>TRBJ1-1|TRBD1|TRBV7-8|NA
CASSLGGQYTEAFF
TGTGCCAGCAGCTTAGGGGGACAGTACACTGAAGCTTTCTTT
>TRBJ2-7|TRBD1|TRBV10-3|NA
CAIRGSQGYFYEQYF
TGTGCCATCAGGGGTTCACAGGGGTATTTCTACGAGCAGTACTTC
>TRBJ2-5|TRBD2|TRBV6-1|NA
CASSGEGRTSGFQETQYF
TGTGCCAGCAGTGGGGAGGGGAGGACTAGCGGGTTTCAAGAGACCCAGTACTTC
>TRBJ1-2|NA|TRBV27|NA
CASSLSSQGINLGYTF
TGTGCCAGCAGTTTATCAAGCCAGGGTATAAATCTTGGCTACACCTTC
>TRBJ2-2|TRBD2|TRBV7-7|NA
CASSLASSGSIGELFF
TGTGCCAGCAGCTTAGCGTCTAGCGGGAGTATCGGGGAGCTGTTTTTT
>TRBJ1-2|NA|TRBV4-1|NA
CASSQETGDYYGYTF
TGCGCCAGCAGCCAGGAGACAGGCGATTACTATGGCTACACCTTC
>TRBJ2-5|TRBD1|TRBV2|NA
CASSAPKTGGETQYF
TGTGCCAGCAGTGCCCCCAAGACAGGGGGCGAGACCCAGTACTTC
>TRBJ1-3|TRBD1|TRBV25-1|NA
CASSGRQGKGGNTIYF
TGTGCCAGCAGTGGGAGACAGGGGAAGGGGGGAAACACCATATATTTT
>TRBJ2-5|TRBD2|TRBV4-2|NA
CASSPSLAGETQYF
TGTGCCAGCAGCCCATCACTAGCGGGAGAGACCCAGTACTTC
>TRBJ2-2|TRBD2|TRBV5-1|NA
CASSLASGRGTGELFF
TGCGCCAGCAGCTTGGCTAGCGGGAGGGGCACCGGGGAGCTGTTTTTT
>TRBJ1-1|TRBD1|TRBV18|once
CASSRQGQGATEAFF
TGTGCCAGCTCACGACAGGGACAGGGTGCGACTGAAGCTTTCTTT
>TRBJ2-7|TRBD2|TRBV28|NA
CASSLTLLAGPYEQYF
TGTGCCAGCAGTTTAACCCTTCTAGCGGGACCCTACGAGCAGTACTTC
>TRBJ1-5|NA|TRBV30|NA
CAWSVGGGFSAQPQHF
TGTGCCTGGAGTGTAGGAGGCGGGTTCTCAGCTCAGCCCCAGCATTTT
>TRBJ2-7|TRBD2|TRBV7-9|NA
CASSSQTSANSYEQYF
TGTGCCAGCAGCTCCCAGACTAGCGCGAACTCCTACGAGCAGTACTTC
>TRBJ1-1|NA|TRBV10-1|NA
CASTRAANTEAFF
TGCGCCAGCACCAGGGCCGCGAACACTGAAGCTTTCTTT
>TRBJ1-3|TRBD1|TRBV6-5|NA
CASSAGTGGNTIYF
TGTGCCAGCAGTGCCGGGACAGGGGGAAACACCATATATTTT
>TRBJ2-1|NA|TRBV19|NA
CASSLEGALSSYNEQFF
TGTGCCAGTAGTCTAGAAGGGGCCTTGAGCTCCTACAATGAGCAGTTCTTC
>TRBJ1-5|NA|TRBV5-1|NA
CASSFSIGDQPQHF
TGCGCCAGCAGCTTCAGTATAGGGGATCAGCCCCAGCATTTT
>TRBJ2-1|NA|TRBV30|NA
CAWTLPSYNEQFF
TGTGCCTGGACTCTTCCGTCCTACAATGAGCAGTTCTTC
>TRBJ2-2|TRBD2|TRBV7-6|NA
CASSPLLAGGPRSGELFF
TGTGCCAGCAGCCCTCTCCTAGCGGGAGGGCCAAGGTCCGGGGAGCTGTTTTTT
>TRBJ1-4|NA|TRBV19|NA
CASSRQLGKLFF
TGTGCCAGTAGTCGACAGTTGGGGAAACTGTTTTTT
>TRBJ2-3|TRBD1|TRBV5-6|NA
CASSQGDSSPSVADTQYF
TGTGCCAGCAGCCAGGGGGACAGCTCACCCTCAGTTGCAGATACGCAGTATTTT
>TRBJ2-7|NA|TRBV7-8|NA
CASSPPLTLVAYEQYF
TGTGCCAGCAGCCCCCCTCTAACTCTAGTCGCCTACGAGCAGTACTTC
>TRBJ1-5|TRBD1|TRBV28|NA
CASSTGTALNQPQHF
TGTGCCAGCAGTACCGGGACAGCACTCAATCAGCCCCAGCATTTT
>TRBJ2-7|NA|TRBV6-5|NA
CASTPSSGTYEQYF
TGTGCCAGCACCCCATCTTCGGGGACCTACGAGCAGTACTTC
>TRBJ2-2|NA|TRBV27|NA
CASTAGGTTTGELFF
TGTGCCAGCACCGCCGGCGGAACGACCACCGGGGAGCTGTTTTTT
>TRBJ2-3|NA|TRBV11-3|NA
CASSLRVTDTQYF
TGTGCCAGCAGCTTACGAGTCACAGATACGCAGTATTTT
>TRBJ2-3|NA|TRBV27|once
CASSQTWGGTDTQYF
TGTGCCAGCAGCCAAACATGGGGGGGCACAGATACGCAGTATTTT
>TRBJ1-2|NA|TRBV11-2|NA
CASSSDSNYGYTF
TGTGCCAGCAGCTCGGACAGCAACTATGGCTACACCTTC
>TRBJ1-5|TRBD1|TRBV30|NA
CAWAGTDFVQPQHF
TGTGCCTGGGCCGGGACAGACTTCGTTCAGCCCCAGCATTTT